This T cell receptor beta chain was sequenced for a study of T cells in Graves' hyperthyroidism and ophthalmopathy. RNA transcripts were the template for amplifying TCR beta CDR3 regions. HTBI primers were the set used in a first-round RT-PCR of the TCR CDR3. In TCRdb, the multiplex PCR reads were re-called with MiXCR into one record per CDR3 protein. The table records 300,000 or so distinct CDR3 sequences, about 18% of them present only once. Sequencing used blood. This receptor was taken from a woman aged 45-60 years with Graves' hyperthyroidism.

The CDR3 protein is CASSPPPGQGNYEQYF. The DNA of the CDR3 is TGTGCCAGCAGTCCACCCCCGGGACAGGGGAACTACGAGCAGTACTTC. The rearrangement joins TRBV11-2 to TRBJ2-7; 10 nucleotides align to TRBD1. The ends lost 6 bases at V and 3 bases at J; junction bases unmatched: 11. This CDR3 has 16 residues. Germline V lookup: CDR1 SGHAT, CDR2 FQNNGV. Full variable domain (missing parts from reference TRBV11-2 and TRBJ2-7): EAGVAQSPRYKIIEKRQSVAFWCNPISGHATLYWYQQILGQGPKLLIQFQNNGVVDDSQLPKDRFSAERLKGVDSTLKIQPAKLEDSAVYLCASSPPPGQGNYEQYFGPGTRLTVT.